This T cell receptor beta chain was observed in a study of shared clonotypes between healthy human individuals. In the study overall: Samples came from two female and a few male donors aged 18 to 49. The study, taken as a whole, reports: An anticipated effect of sequencing depth on clonotype sharing among donors was recognized.

It was on ten immunoSEQ deep assay plates that unsorted PBMC DNA was sequenced. Authors' methods: Junction-only immunoSEQ sequences carried no quality scores, so filtering differed. Sequencing was performed with immunoSEQ multiplex PCR; in TCRdb, only in-frame clones are kept and a portion is missing. The DNA was the basis for D and trimming; V, J and clone size are from that table. This table holds approximately 440,000 clones, roughly three quarters found once. V shed 1 base and J shed 5 bases, with 17 bases lying between them. Germline V gene lookup returns CDR1 SEHNR and CDR2 FQNEAQ (reference sequence). This CDR3 is built from 16 residues. The count of this clone is one. Its cognate antigen is unknown. Since a much larger clone is just one base distant, this may be a read error. The same CDR3 arises from other DNA sequences in this sample as well.

The sequencing sample was made of PBMCs. The chain combines TRBV7-9 with TRBJ2-5; D perhaps matches TRBD1 (5 bases). This TCR derives from a woman in her thirties or forties in good health. Some clones in this sample may be carry-over from other donors' samples. For the CDR3, the DNA is TGTGCCAGCAGCTTAGAGCAGGGAAATGGTGGTGAGACCCAGTACTTC. Amino acid sequence: CASSLEQGNGGETQYF.